Listed below are T cell receptor beta chains from one sample, sequenced in a study of blood T cell repertoires in COVID-19. Assay: immunoSEQ multiplex PCR; the TCRdb copy retains only in-frame clones and omits some. The sample contains roughly 150,000 clones, about 88% of which appear only once. Sequenced material: PBMCs or T cells enriched from blood (not recorded which). Every receptor here comes from a man aged 45-65 years who had recovered from COVID-19. CDR3s include the opening cysteine and the closing phenylalanine or tryptophan. A D gene is named only where the DNA matches it firmly. The size entry is marked missing in some rows and otherwise reads once, few, many or a size class.

v_call	d_call	j_call	clone_size	cdr3_length	cdr3_nt	cdr3_aa
TRBV11-2	TRBD2	TRBJ2-7	.	11	TGTGCCAGCAGCTCGGGAGGAGAGCAGTACTTC	CASSSGGEQYF
TRBV28	TRBD1	TRBJ1-5	.	13	TGTGCCAGCAGAGGACAGGGAAAGCAGCCCCAGCATTTT	CASRGQGKQPQHF
TRBV10-3	TRBD1	TRBJ2-7	.	13	TGTGCCACCAATGGGACAGGGTCCTACGAGCAGTACTTC	CATNGTGSYEQYF
TRBV30	.	TRBJ1-1	.	15	TGTGCCTGGAGTGTACGGGAACAAATAAACACTGAAGCTTTCTTT	CAWSVREQINTEAFF
TRBV19	.	TRBJ1-4	.	14	TGTGCCAGTAGACGGGGTACGACTAATGAAAAACTGTTTTTT	CASRRGTTNEKLFF
TRBV5-1	.	TRBJ2-3	.	17	TGCGCCAGCAGCTCCCAAACGGACTCGCTAAGCACAGATACGCAGTATTTT	CASSSQTDSLSTDTQYF
TRBV7-3	TRBD2	TRBJ2-3	.	16	TGTGCCAGCAGTCCTCAAAGCGGGGGGGCGTTAGATACGCAGTATTTT	CASSPQSGGALDTQYF
TRBV4-3	TRBD2	TRBJ2-1	.	15	TGCGCCAGCAGCCAAGTAGAGGGACTAGGAAATGAGCAGTTCTTC	CASSQVEGLGNEQFF
TRBV2	TRBD1	TRBJ1-2	.	16	TGTGCCAGCAGTGACGGGACAGGGCTTTTGGCCTATGGCTACACCTTC	CASSDGTGLLAYGYTF
TRBV7-6	TRBD1	TRBJ1-1	once	15	TGTGCCAGCAGCTCACGACAGGGGGCAAACACTGAAGCTTTCTTT	CASSSRQGANTEAFF
TRBV6-6	TRBD1	TRBJ2-7	.	14	TGTGCCAGCAGTTTAACAGGGGCCTGGGACGAGCAGTACTTC	CASSLTGAWDEQYF
TRBV19	.	TRBJ1-4	once	14	TGTGCCAGTAGTATTGGTCAGGGAATTGAAAAACTGTTTTTT	CASSIGQGIEKLFF
TRBV20-1	.	TRBJ1-1	.	15	TGCAGTGCAAGTTCCGCGGCAGGGATCAACACTGAAGCTTTCTTT	CSASSAAGINTEAFF
TRBV4-1	TRBD1	TRBJ2-7	few	15	TGCGCCAGCAGCCAAGGCCCGACAGGGTTTGGCGAGCAGTACTTC	CASSQGPTGFGEQYF
TRBV18	.	TRBJ1-5	few	13	TGTGCCAGCTCACCCGACAGGAACCAGCCCCAGCATTTT	CASSPDRNQPQHF
TRBV6-5	.	TRBJ1-2	.	15	TGTGCCAGCAGTTACTCACAGTATAGTAACTATGGCTACACCTTC	CASSYSQYSNYGYTF
TRBV5-1	.	TRBJ1-3	.	15	TGCGCCAGCAGCCGGGAGGGGCGGCGAGGAAACACCATATATTTT	CASSREGRRGNTIYF
TRBV11-1	.	TRBJ2-3	.	16	TGTGCCAGCTCCTTCCACCCTAGACCTAGCACAGATACGCAGTATTTT	CASSFHPRPSTDTQYF
TRBV11-2	TRBD1	TRBJ1-2	.	14	TGTGCCAGCAGCCCCCACAGGGGAAACTATGGCTACACCTTC	CASSPHRGNYGYTF
TRBV6-2/TRBV6-3	TRBD2	TRBJ2-2	.	17	TGTGCCAGCAGTTACCGAGCGGGGGCTACGAACACCGGGGAGCTGTTTTTT	CASSYRAGATNTGELFF
TRBV25-1	TRBD2	TRBJ2-4	.	15	TGTGCCAGCAGTGAATGGGGTGGTGGGGGGGACATTCAGTACTTC	CASSEWGGGGDIQYF
TRBV4-3	TRBD1	TRBJ2-2	.	13	TGCGCCAGCAGTCGGACAGGGGTCGGGGAGCTGTTTTTT	CASSRTGVGELFF
TRBV27	.	TRBJ1-1	medium-sized	16	TGTGCCAGCAGTCCCCTTGCCGGAGGACCCGACACTGAAGCTTTCTTT	CASSPLAGGPDTEAFF
TRBV6-6	.	TRBJ2-1	.	12	TGTGCCAGCAGTTCTCCCAGCAATGAGCAGTTCTTC	CASSSPSNEQFF
TRBV9	.	TRBJ2-3	.	15	TGTGCCAGCAGCACGGGGACACGGGGGGCAGATACGCAGTATTTT	CASSTGTRGADTQYF
TRBV19	TRBD1	TRBJ1-5	.	15	TGTGCCAGTAGTATACGGGACAGGGGGAATCAGCCCCAGCATTTT	CASSIRDRGNQPQHF
TRBV18	TRBD2	TRBJ2-5	.	16	TGTGCCAGCTCACCGACTAGCGGGGGGTATCAAGAGACCCAGTACTTC	CASSPTSGGYQETQYF
TRBV18	TRBD1	TRBJ2-2	.	15	TGTGCCAGCTCACCTGGGACAGCGAACACCGGGGAGCTGTTTTTT	CASSPGTANTGELFF
TRBV19	.	TRBJ2-6	.	16	TGTGCCAGTAGTACGGGACACTTTTCTGGGGCCAACGTCCTGACTTTC	CASSTGHFSGANVLTF
TRBV5-1	.	TRBJ2-4	.	15	TGCGCCAGCAGCGCGAATGGGCGTGACAAAAACATTCAGTACTTC	CASSANGRDKNIQYF
TRBV18	.	TRBJ1-3	.	13	TGTGCCAGCTCAAACCTACAGGGACACACCATATATTTT	CASSNLQGHTIYF
TRBV6-5	.	TRBJ2-5	.	12	TGTGCCAGCAGTTACGTCGGCGGGACCCAGTACTTC	CASSYVGGTQYF
TRBV12-3/TRBV12-4	.	TRBJ1-2	.	12	TGTGCCAGCAGTTTACCGGGCTATGGCTACACCTTC	CASSLPGYGYTF
TRBV19	TRBD1	TRBJ1-2	.	14	TGTGCCAGTAGTTTCCCAGGGACAGGGGCTGGCTACACCTTC	CASSFPGTGAGYTF
TRBV13	TRBD1	TRBJ1-5	.	16	TGTGCCAGCAGCTCGCGACAGGGGAGAAGCAATCAGCCCCAGCATTTT	CASSSRQGRSNQPQHF
TRBV2	.	TRBJ1-5	.	15	TGTGCCAGCAGTGAGGGGGGTTATAGCAATCAGCCCCAGCATTTT	CASSEGGYSNQPQHF
TRBV30	TRBD1	TRBJ2-1	.	15	TGTGCCTGGAGTCCACCTCCGGGACAGAAATCCCCACGGCTCTTC	CAWSPPPGQKSPRLF
TRBV21-1	.	TRBJ1-2	.	11	TGTGCCAGCAGCCTCGACTGTGGCTACACCTTC	CASSLDCGYTF
TRBV14	.	TRBJ2-7	.	15	TGTGCCAGCAGCCAAGAACTAGCTGTGTCCTACGAGCAGTACTTC	CASSQELAVSYEQYF
TRBV30	TRBD1	TRBJ1-5	.	13	TGTGCCTGTACAGGACAGGCTAAACAGCCCCAGCATTTT	CACTGQAKQPQHF
TRBV11-2	.	TRBJ1-1	.	13	TGTGCCAGCAGCCTCCCAGGGTTGGCTGAAGCTTTCTTT	CASSLPGLAEAFF
TRBV28	TRBD1	TRBJ2-1	.	11	TGTGCCAGCAGGGACAGGGTTAATAAGTTCTTC	CASRDRVNKFF
TRBV19	TRBD2	TRBJ2-7	.	15	TGTGCCAGTACCCCAAGCGGGGCGAGCTCCTACGAGCAGTACTTC	CASTPSGASSYEQYF
TRBV20-1	.	TRBJ2-3	many	11	TGCAGTGCTAGAAACAGCGGGCCGCAGTATTTT	CSARNSGPQYF
TRBV7-9	.	TRBJ1-1	.	15	TGTGCCAGCTCCGGGGGGCGGACCATGAACACTGAAGCTTTCTTT	CASSGGRTMNTEAFF
TRBV12-3/TRBV12-4	.	TRBJ2-7	once	13	TGTGCCAGCAGCCTCCTACAGGGTAGCGAGCAGTACTTC	CASSLLQGSEQYF
TRBV7-8	TRBD2	TRBJ2-2	few	17	TGTGCCAGCAGCTTAGCCGGGACTAGCGGGAACACCGGGGAGCTGTTTTTT	CASSLAGTSGNTGELFF
TRBV3-1/TRBV3-2	TRBD1	TRBJ2-2	.	16	TGTGCCAGCAGCTCCAGGACAGGGGCGAACACCGGGGAGCTGTTTTTT	CASSSRTGANTGELFF
TRBV20-1	.	TRBJ2-7	.	13	TGCAGTGCTAGTCACAGGGAGCCAGGCGAGCAGTACTTC	CSASHREPGEQYF
TRBV7-2	.	TRBJ1-4	few	13	TGTGCCAGCAGCTTAGCGCTAGAGTGGAAACTGTTTTTT	CASSLALEWKLFF
TRBV11-2	TRBD1	TRBJ2-3	once	15	TGTGCCAGCAACATACAGGGGTACGGCACAGATACGCAGTATTTT	CASNIQGYGTDTQYF
TRBV2	.	TRBJ1-5	once	15	TGTGCCAGCAGTGTACAGGGTGGGGTCAATCAGCCCCAGCATTTT	CASSVQGGVNQPQHF
TRBV16	TRBD1	TRBJ1-5	.	14	TGTGCCAGCAGCCCCGGACAGGGCGGTCAGCCCCAGCATTTT	CASSPGQGGQPQHF
TRBV12-5	.	TRBJ2-2	many	19	TGTGCTAGTGGTTTGCCTATGTTACGGGGGGCGAAGGGGACCGGGGAGCTGTTTTTT	CASGLPMLRGAKGTGELFF
TRBV7-2	.	TRBJ2-3	.	15	TGTGCCAGCAGGGACGGGGTTGCTGGCACAGATACGCAGTATTTT	CASRDGVAGTDTQYF